The text below deals with one TCR beta chain. This entry belongs to a study of T-cell memory formation after mild COVID-19. TCRdb re-derived calls from the 5' RACE reads in MiXCR, one entry per CDR3 protein. This table has 300,000 to 400,000 distinct CDR3 sequences, 28% appearing once. CDR1 and CDR2 from the germline V gene are SGHNT and YYREEE (reference sequence). The CDR3 is made up of 14 amino acids. With 0 bases clipped from V and 4 bases from J, the junction kept 3 bases outside the gene matches. The J gene is TRBJ2-5, the V gene TRBV5-4, with TRBD2 matching over 7 bases. Sequences were obtained from PBMCs or a T cell subset sorted from them (not recorded which). This TCR was recovered from an adult woman who had mild COVID-19 (a few samples of this study predate the infection). Cell type and time point are not known. The CDR3 here is CASSLEVAGETQYF. The CDR3, as DNA: TGTGCCAGCAGCTTGGAGGTAGCGGGAGAGACCCAGTACTTC.